These 9 T cell receptor beta chains originate from one sample sequenced in a study of shared clonotypes between healthy human individuals. Cells designated naive CD8 were CD45RO-negative and were positively selected for CCR7, with terminally differentiated effector memory CD45RA+ cells excluded. Generated by immunoSEQ multiplex PCR, the TCRdb table keeps only in-frame clones and is missing some. The sample records millions of clones, just over 90% being singletons. The specimen sequenced was naive CD8+ T cells from PBMCs. The receptors come from a man younger than 30 in good health. Some clones in this sample may be carry-over from other donors' samples.

The V call is TRBV14, the J call TRBJ1-1; a possible D gene is TRBD1 (5 bases). CDR1 and CDR2 (germline): SGHDN, FVKESK. CDR3 length: 15 amino acids. V was shortened by 0 bases and J by 1 base, with 9 bases between the two germline ends. Here the CDR3 reads CASSQDGRANTEAFF. As DNA, the CDR3 is TGTGCCAGCAGCCAAGACGGCAGGGCGAACACTGAAGCTTTCTTT. Based on the CDR3 plus reference TRBV14 and TRBJ1-1, the full variable domain is EAGVTQFPSHSVIEKGQTVTLRCDPISGHDNLYWYRRVMGKEIKFLLHFVKESKQDESGMPNNRFLAERTGGTYSTLKVQPAELEDSGVYFCASSQDGRANTEAFFGQGTRLTVV.

The chain combines TRBV19 with TRBJ2-7; 10 bases are shared with TRBD1. CDR1 LNHDA and CDR2 SQIVND come from the germline V gene (reference sequence). This CDR3 region has 15 residues. With 5 bases clipped from V and 3 bases from J, the junction kept 7 bases outside the gene matches. CDR3 in DNA: TGTGCCAGTAGTTATAAAGGACAGGGGGTCTACGAGCAGTACTTC. It encodes CASSYKGQGVYEQYF. The full variable domain, rest sourced from reference TRBV19 and TRBJ2-7, is DGGITQSPKYLFRKEGQNVTLSCEQNLNHDAMYWYRQDPGQGLRLIYYSQIVNDFQKGDIAEGYSVSREKKESFPLTVTSAQKNPTAFYLCASSYKGQGVYEQYFGPGTRLTVT.

The rearrangement uses TRBV29-1 and TRBJ2-3, with D perhaps TRBD2 (5 bases). CDR3 length: 14 amino acids. The ends were cut back, 4 bases at V and 2 bases at J, with 13 bases in the middle. The germline CDR1 and CDR2 sequences are SQVTM and ANQGSEA. For the CDR3, the DNA is TGCAGCGTTGCCGGGAAAGTTTACACAGATACGCAGTATTTT. It encodes CSVAGKVYTDTQYF.

The chain joins TRBV7-9 to TRBJ1-5; 9 bases agree with TRBD1. The CDR3 covers 15 residues. CDR1 and CDR2 from the germline V gene are SEHNR and FQNEAQ (reference sequence). V lost 4 bases, J lost 7 bases, and 8 bases stayed unmatched. CDR3 protein: CASSSGQGRGQPQHF. As DNA, the CDR3 is TGTGCCAGCAGCTCCGGACAGGGGAGGGGACAGCCCCAGCATTTT.

The CDR3 is CASSPLGGNEQFF. The DNA of the CDR3 is TGTGCCAGCAGCCCCCTCGGGGGGAATGAGCAGTTCTTC. J is TRBJ2-1 and V is TRBV5-4; 7 bases fit TRBD2. Losses at the gene ends were 4 bases for V and 7 bases for J; bases not matched to a gene: 5. CDR1 is SGHNT, CDR2 YYREEE, per germline (reference sequence). The CDR3 contains 13 residues.

Comments on this clone: Other DNA sequences within the sample encode an identical CDR3. J is TRBJ2-5 and V is TRBV27; D remains ambiguous. This CDR3 is 11 amino acids long. Germline CDR1 is MNHEY and CDR2 is SMNVEV (reference sequence). V shed 3 bases and J shed 5 bases, with 4 bases lying between them. The CDR3 DNA is TGTGCCAGCAGTTTTGAGGAGACCCAGTACTTC. It translates to CASSFEETQYF.

The rearrangement uses TRBV9 and TRBJ2-1; possible D gene TRBD2, 5 bases. The CDR3 spans 14 residues. Germline V gene lookup returns CDR1 SGDLS and CDR2 YYNGEE. Trimming shortened V by 1 base and J by 8 bases, and 13 bases separated the two germline ends. DNA of the CDR3: TGTGCCAGCAGCGTACGTCTAGCTGGCGATGAGCAGTTCTTC. Residues: CASSVRLAGDEQFF.

The chain carries TRBV4-1 and TRBJ2-3; 8 bases map to TRBD2. The CDR3 length is 15 residues. With 7 bases clipped from V and 5 bases from J, the junction kept 11 bases outside the gene matches. Germline assignment: CDR1 MGHRA and CDR2 YSYEKL. This CDR3 is CASKTAGLVQDTQYF. CDR3 bases: TGCGCCAGCAAGACAGCGGGACTAGTCCAAGATACGCAGTATTTT.

The V gene is TRBV9, the J gene TRBJ1-3; TRBD1 is a possible D gene (6 bases). V shed 0 bases and J shed 4 bases, with 11 bases lying between them. Germline V gene sequence: CDR1 SGDLS, CDR2 YYNGEE. This CDR3 is 15 amino acids long. The CDR3: CASSVGKGGGNTIYF. The CDR3 DNA follows: TGTGCCAGCAGCGTAGGAAAGGGGGGCGGAAACACCATATATTTT.